This T cell receptor beta chain was profiled in a study of shared clonotypes between healthy human individuals. Sequencing used immunoSEQ multiplex PCR; TCRdb keeps in-frame clones, though not all of them. The sample lists about 480,000 clones; about 79% were seen once. Germline V gene data show CDR1 as SGHTA and CDR2 as FQGTGA. The CDR3 extends over 16 amino acids. The V end lost 2 bases, the J end lost 1 base, and 13 bases lay between the germline ends. None of the donors, who were healthy HIV-negative adults, had recently had acute infections or vaccinations. The chain joins TRBV7-3 to TRBJ2-3; possible D gene TRBD2, 5 bases. The sequence was obtained from a woman in her thirties or forties in good health. Some clones in this sample may be carry-over from other donors' samples. Material: PBMCs. The CDR3 DNA reads TGTGCCAGCAGCTTAGGGTCGGGGTCGGGCACAGATACGCAGTATTTT. Its translation: CASSLGSGSGTDTQYF. Full variable domain (missing parts from reference TRBV7-3 and TRBJ2-3): GAGVSQTPSNKVTEKGKYVELRCDPISGHTALYWYRQSLGQGPEFLIYFQGTGAADDSGLPNDRFFAVRPEGSVSTLKIQRTERGDSAVYLCASSLGSGSGTDTQYFGPGTRLTVL.